The TCR beta chain described here comes from a study of blood T cell repertoires in COVID-19. Measured with immunoSEQ multiplex PCR; TCRdb has only the in-frame clones, and not every one. The sample has fewer than 300,000 clones, 91% seen once; the top ten hold 2% to 2.5%. The CDR3 consists of 14 residues. Germline V gene data show CDR1 as SEHNR and CDR2 as FQNEAQ (reference sequence). V was pared by 4 bases and J by 9 bases, with 9 bases of the junction left unmatched. The receptor comes from a woman aged 25 to 45 with COVID-19, enrolled during active disease. V usage is TRBV7-9 and J usage is TRBJ2-1; 7 positions match TRBD1. Specimen: peripheral blood. As DNA, the CDR3 is TGTGCCAGCAGCTCACGACAGGGATGGGGTGAGCAGTTCTTC. Its protein product is CASSSRQGWGEQFF.